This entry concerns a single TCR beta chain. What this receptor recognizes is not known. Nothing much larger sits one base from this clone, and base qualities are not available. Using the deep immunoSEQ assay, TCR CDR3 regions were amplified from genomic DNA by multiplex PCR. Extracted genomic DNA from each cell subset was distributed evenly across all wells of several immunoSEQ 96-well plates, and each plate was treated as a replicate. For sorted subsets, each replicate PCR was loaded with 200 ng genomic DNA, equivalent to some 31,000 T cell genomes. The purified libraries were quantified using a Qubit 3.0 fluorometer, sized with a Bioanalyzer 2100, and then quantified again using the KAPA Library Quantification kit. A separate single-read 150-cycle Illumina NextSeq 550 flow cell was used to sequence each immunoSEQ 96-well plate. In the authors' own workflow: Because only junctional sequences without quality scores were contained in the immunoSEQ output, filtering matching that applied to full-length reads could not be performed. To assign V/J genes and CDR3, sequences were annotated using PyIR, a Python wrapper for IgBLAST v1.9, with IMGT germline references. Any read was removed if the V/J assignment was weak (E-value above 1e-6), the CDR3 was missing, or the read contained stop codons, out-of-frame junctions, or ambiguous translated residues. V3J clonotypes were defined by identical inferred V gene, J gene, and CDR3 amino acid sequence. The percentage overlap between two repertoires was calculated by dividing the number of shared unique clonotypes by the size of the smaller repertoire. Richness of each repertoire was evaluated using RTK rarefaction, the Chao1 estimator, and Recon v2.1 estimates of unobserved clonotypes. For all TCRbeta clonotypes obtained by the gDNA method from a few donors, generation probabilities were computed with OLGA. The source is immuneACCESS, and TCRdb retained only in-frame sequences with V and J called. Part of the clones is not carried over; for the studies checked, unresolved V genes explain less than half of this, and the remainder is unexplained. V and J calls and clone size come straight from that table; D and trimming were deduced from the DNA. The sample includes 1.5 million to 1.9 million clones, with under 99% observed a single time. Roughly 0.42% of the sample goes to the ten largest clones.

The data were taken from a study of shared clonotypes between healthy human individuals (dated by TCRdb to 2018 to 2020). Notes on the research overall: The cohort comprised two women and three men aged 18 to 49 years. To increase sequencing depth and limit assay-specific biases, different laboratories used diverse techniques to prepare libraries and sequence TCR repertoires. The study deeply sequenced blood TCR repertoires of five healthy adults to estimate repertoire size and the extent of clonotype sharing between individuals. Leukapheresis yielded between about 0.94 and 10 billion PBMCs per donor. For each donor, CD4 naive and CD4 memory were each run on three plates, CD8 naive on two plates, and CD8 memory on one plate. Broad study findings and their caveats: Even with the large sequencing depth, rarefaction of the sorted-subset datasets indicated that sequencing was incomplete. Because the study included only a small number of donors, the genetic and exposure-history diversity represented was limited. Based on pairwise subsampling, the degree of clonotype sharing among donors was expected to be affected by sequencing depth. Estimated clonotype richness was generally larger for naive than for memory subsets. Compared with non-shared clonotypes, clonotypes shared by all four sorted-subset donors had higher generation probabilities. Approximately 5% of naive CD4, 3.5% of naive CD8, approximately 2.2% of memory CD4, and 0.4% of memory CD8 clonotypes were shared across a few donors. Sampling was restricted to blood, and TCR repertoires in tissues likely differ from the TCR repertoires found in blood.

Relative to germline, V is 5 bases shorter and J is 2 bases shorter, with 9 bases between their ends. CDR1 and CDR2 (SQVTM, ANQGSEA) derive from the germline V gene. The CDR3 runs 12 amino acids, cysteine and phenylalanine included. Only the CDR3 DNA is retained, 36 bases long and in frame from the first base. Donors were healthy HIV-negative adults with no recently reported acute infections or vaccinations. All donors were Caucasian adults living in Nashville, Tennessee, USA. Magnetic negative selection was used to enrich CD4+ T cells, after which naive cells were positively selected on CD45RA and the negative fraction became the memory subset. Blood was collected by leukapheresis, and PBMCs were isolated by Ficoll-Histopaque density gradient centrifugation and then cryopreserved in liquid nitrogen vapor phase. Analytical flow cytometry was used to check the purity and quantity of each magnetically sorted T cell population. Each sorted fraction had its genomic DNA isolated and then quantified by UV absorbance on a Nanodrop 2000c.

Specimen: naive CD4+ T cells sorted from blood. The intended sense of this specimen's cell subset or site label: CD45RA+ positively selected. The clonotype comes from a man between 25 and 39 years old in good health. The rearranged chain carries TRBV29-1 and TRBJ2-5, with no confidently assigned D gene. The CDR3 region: CSVRSGQETQYF. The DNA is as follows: TGCAGCGTTAGGTCCGGGCAAGAGACCCAGTACTTC.